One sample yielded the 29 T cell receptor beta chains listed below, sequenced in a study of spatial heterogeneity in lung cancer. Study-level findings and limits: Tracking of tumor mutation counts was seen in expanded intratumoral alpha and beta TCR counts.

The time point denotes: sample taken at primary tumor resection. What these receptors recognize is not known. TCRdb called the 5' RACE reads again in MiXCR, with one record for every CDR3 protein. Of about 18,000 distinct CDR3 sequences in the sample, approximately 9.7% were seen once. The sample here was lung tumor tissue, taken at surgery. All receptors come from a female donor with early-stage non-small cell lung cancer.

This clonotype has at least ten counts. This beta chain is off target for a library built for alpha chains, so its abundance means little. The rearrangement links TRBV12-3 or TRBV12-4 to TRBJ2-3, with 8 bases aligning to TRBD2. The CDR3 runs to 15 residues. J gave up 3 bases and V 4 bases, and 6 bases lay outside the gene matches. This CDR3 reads CASSWDQRGTDTQYF. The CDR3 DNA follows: TGTGCCAGCAGTTGGGATCAGCGGGGGACAGATACGCAGTATTTT.

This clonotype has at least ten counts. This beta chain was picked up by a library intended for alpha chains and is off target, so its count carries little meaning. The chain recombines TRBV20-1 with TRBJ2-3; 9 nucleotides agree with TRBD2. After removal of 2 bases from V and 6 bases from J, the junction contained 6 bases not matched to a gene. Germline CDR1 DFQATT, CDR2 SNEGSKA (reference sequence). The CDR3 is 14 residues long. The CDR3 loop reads CSARFGTSIDTQYF. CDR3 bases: TGCAGTGCTAGATTCGGGACTAGCATTGATACGCAGTATTTT.

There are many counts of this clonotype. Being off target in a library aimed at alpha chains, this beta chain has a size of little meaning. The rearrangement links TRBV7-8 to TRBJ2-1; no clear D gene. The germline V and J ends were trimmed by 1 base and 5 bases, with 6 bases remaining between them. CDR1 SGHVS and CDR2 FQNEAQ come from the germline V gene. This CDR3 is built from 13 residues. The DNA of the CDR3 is TGTGCCAGCAGCTTAGGAGTTCACAATGAGCAGTTCTTC. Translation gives CASSLGVHNEQFF.

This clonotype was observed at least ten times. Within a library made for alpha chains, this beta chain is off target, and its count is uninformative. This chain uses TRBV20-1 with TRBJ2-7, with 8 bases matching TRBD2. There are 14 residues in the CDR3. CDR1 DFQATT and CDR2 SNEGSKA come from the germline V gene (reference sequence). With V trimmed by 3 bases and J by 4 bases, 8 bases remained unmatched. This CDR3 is CSARRGAAPYEQYF. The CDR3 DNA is TGCAGTGCTAGGCGGGGGGCGGCCCCATACGAGCAGTACTTC.

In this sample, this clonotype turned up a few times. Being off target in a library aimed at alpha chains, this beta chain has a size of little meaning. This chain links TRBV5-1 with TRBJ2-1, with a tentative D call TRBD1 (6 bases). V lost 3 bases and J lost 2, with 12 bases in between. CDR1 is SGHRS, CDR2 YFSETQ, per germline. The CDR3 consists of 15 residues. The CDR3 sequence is CASSWAAGAYNEQFF. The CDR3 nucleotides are TGCGCCAGCAGCTGGGCGGCAGGGGCCTACAATGAGCAGTTCTTC.

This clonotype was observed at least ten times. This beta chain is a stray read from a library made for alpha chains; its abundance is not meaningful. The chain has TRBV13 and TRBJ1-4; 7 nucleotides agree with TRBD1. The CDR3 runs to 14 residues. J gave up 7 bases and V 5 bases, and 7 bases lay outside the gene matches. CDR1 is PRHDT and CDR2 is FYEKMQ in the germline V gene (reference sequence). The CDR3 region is CASSQWDSGEKLFF. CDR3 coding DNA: TGTGCCAGCAGCCAATGGGACAGCGGTGAAAAACTGTTTTTT. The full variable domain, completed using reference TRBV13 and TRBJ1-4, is AAGVIQSPRHLIKEKRETATLKCYPIPRHDTVYWYQQGPGQDPQFLISFYEKMQSDKGSIPDRFSAQQFSDYHSELNMSSLELGDSALYFCASSQWDSGEKLFFGSGTQLSVL.

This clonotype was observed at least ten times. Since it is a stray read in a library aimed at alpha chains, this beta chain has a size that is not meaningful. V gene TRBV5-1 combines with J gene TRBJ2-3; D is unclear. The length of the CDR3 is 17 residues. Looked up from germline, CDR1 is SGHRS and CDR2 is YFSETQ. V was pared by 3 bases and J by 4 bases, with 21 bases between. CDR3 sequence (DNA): TGCGCCAGCAGCTCTCCACGGGCTTACTATCCCGCAGATACGCAGTATTTT. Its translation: CASSSPRAYYPADTQYF.

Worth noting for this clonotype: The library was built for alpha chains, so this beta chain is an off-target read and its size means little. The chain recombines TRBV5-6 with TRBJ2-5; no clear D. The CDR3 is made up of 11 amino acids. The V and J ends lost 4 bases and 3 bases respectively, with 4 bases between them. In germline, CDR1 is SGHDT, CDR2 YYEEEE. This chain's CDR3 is CASSQKETQYF. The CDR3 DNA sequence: TGTGCCAGCAGCCAAAAAGAGACCCAGTACTTC.

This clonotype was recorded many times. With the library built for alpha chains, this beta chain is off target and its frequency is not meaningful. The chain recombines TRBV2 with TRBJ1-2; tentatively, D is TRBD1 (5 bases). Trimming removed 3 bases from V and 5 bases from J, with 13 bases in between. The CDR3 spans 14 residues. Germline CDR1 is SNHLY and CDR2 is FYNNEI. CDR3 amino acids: CASSEGTAGYGYTF. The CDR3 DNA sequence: TGTGCCAGCAGTGAGGGGACCGCCGGTTATGGCTACACCTTC.

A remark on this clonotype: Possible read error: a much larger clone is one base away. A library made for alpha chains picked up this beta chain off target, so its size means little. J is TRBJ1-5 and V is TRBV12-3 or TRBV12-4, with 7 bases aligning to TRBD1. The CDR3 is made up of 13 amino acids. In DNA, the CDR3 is TGTGCCAGCAGTGGACAGGAGGGCCAGCTCCAGCATTTT. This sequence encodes CASSGQEGQLQHF.

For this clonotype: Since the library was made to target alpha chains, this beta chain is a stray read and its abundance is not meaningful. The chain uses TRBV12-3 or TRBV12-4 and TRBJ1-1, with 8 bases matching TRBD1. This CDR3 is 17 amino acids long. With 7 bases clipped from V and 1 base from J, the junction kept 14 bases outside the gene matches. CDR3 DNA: TGTGCCAGCACCCAGGGGAGCAGGGGGCGCAGGAACACTGAAGCTTTCTTT. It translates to CASTQGSRGRRNTEAFF.

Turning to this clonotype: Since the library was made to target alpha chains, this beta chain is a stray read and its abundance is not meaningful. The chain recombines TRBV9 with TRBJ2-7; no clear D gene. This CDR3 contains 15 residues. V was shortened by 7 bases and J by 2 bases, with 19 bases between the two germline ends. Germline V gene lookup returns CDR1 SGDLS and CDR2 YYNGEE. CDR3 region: CASQKYPGPTYEQYF. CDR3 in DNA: TGTGCCAGCCAAAAATACCCCGGGCCCACCTACGAGCAGTACTTC. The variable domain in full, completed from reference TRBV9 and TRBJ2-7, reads DSGVTQTPKHLITATGQRVTLRCSPRSGDLSVYWYQQSLDQGLQFLIQYYNGEERAKGNILERFSAQQFPDLHSELNLSSLELGDSALYFCASQKYPGPTYEQYFGPGTRLTVT.

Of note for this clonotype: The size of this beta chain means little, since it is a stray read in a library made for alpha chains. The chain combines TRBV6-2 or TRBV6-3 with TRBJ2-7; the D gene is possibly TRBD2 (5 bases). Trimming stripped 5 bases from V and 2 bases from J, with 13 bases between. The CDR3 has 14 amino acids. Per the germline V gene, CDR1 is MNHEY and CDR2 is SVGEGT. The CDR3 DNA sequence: TGTGCCAGCAGTCGAATCCGGGAAACCTACGAGCAGTACTTC. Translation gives CASSRIRETYEQYF.

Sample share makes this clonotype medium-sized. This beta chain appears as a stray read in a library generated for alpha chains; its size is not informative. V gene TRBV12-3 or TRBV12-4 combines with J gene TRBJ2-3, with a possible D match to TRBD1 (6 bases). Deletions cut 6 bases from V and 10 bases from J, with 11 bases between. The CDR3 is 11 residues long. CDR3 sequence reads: CASSEGVAQYF. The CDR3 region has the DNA TGTGCCAGCAGCGAGGGGGTGGCGCAGTATTTT.

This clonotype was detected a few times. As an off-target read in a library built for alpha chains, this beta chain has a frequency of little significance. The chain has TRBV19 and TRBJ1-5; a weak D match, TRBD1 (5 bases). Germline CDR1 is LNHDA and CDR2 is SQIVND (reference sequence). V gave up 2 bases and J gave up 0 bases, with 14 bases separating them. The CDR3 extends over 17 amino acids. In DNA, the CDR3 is TGTGCCAGTAGTATATCGTACGGGGGGAATAGCAATCAGCCCCAGCATTTT. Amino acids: CASSISYGGNSNQPQHF.

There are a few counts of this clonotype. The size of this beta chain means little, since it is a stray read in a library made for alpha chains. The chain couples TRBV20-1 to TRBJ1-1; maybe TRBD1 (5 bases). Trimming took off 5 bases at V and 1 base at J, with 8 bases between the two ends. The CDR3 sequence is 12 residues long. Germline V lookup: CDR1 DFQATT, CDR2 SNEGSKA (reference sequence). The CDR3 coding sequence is TGCAGTGCTCCCCAGGGGAACACTGAAGCTTTCTTT. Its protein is CSAPQGNTEAFF.

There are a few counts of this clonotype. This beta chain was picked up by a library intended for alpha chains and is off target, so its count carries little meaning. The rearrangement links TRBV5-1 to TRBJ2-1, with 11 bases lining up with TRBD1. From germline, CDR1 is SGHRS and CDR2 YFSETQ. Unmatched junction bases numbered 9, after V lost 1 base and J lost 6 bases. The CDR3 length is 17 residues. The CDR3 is CASSLTAGTGGRNEQFF. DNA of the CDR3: TGCGCCAGCAGCTTGACCGCTGGGACAGGGGGACGCAATGAGCAGTTCTTC.

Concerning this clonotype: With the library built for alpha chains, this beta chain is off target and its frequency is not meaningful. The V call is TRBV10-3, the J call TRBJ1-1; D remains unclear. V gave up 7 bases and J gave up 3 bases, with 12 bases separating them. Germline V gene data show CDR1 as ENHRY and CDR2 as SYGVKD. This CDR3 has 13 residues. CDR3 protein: CAINSDEDTEAFF. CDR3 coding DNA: TGTGCCATCAATTCGGACGAGGACACTGAAGCTTTCTTT.

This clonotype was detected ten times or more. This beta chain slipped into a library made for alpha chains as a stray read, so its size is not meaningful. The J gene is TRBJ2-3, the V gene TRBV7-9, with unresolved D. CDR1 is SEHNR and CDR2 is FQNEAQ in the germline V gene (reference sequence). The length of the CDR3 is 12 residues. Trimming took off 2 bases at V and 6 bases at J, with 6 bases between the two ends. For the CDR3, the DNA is TGTGCCAGCAGCTTATCCGGGGATACGCAGTATTTT. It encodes CASSLSGDTQYF.

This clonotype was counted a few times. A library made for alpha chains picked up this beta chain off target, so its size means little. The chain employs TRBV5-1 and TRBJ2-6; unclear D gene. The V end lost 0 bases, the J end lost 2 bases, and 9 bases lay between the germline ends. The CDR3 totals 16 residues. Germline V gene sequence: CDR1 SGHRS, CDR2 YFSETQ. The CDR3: CASSLAPSPGANVLTF. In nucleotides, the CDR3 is TGCGCCAGCAGCTTGGCCCCGTCACCTGGGGCCAACGTCCTGACTTTC.

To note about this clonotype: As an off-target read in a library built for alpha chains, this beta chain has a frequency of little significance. The chain's CDR3 is CASSLSDRGQYF. The DNA for the CDR3 is TGTGCCAGCAGCTTGTCGGACAGGGGGCAGTACTTC. V and J are TRBV5-6 and TRBJ2-7; 9 nucleotides agree with TRBD1. J lost 9 bases, V lost 1 base, and 2 bases had no gene match. The CDR3 has 12 residues. Per germline, CDR1 SGHDT and CDR2 YYEEEE.

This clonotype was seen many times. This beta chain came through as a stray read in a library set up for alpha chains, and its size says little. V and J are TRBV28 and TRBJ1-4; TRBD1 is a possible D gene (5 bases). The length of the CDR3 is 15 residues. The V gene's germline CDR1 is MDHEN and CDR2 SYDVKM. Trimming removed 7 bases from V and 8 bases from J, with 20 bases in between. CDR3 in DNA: TGTGCCAGCAAGGACGAGGGGCGATCTCTGGAAAAACTGTTTTTT. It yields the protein CASKDEGRSLEKLFF.

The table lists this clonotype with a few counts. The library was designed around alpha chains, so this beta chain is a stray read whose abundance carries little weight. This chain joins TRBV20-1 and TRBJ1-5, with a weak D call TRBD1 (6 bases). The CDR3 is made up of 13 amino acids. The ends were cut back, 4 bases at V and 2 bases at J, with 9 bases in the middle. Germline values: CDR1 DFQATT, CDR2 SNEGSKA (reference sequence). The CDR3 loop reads CSAMGAGNQPQHF. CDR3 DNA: TGCAGTGCTATGGGGGCCGGCAATCAGCCCCAGCATTTT.

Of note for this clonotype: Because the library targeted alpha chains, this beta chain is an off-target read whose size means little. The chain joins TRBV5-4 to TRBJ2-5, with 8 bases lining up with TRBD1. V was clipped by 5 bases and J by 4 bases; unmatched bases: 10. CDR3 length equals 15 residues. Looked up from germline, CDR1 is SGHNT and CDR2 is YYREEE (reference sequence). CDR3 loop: CASSPGQGVIETQYF. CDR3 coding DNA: TGTGCCAGCAGTCCAGGACAGGGAGTGATAGAGACCCAGTACTTC.

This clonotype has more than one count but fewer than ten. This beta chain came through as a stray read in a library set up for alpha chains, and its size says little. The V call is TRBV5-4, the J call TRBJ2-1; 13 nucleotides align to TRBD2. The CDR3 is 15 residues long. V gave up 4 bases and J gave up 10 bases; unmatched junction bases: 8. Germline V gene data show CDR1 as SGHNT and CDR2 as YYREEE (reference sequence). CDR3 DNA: TGTGCCAGCAGCCCCCGACTAGCGGGGGGAGAGGAGCAGTTCTTC. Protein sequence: CASSPRLAGGEEQFF.

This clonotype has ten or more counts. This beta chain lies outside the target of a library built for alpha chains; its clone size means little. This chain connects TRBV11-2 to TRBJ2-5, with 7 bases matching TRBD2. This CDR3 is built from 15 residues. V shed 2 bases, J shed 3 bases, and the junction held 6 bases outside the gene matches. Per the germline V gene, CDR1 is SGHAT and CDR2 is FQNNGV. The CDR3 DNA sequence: TGTGCCAGCAGCTTACAAGGTGGGGGGGAAGAGACCCAGTACTTC. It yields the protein CASSLQGGGEETQYF.

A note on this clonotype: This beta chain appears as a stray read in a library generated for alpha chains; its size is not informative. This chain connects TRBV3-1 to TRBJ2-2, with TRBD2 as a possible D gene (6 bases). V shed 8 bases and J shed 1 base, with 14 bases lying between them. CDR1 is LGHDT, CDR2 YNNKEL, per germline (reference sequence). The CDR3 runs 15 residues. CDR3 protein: CASCRTTGNTGELFF. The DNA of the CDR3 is TGTGCCAGCTGCCGGACTACAGGGAACACCGGGGAGCTGTTTTTT. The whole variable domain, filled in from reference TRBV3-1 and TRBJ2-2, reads DTAVSQTPKYLVTQMGNDKSIKCEQNLGHDTMYWYKQDSKKFLKIMFSYNNKELIINETVPNRFSPKSPDKAHLNLHINSLELGDSAVYFCASCRTTGNTGELFFGEGSRLTVL.

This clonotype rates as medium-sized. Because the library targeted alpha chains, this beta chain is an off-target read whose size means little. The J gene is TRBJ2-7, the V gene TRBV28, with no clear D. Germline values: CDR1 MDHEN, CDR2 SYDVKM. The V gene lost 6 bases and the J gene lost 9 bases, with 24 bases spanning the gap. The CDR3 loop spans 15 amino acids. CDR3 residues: CASSWVIPTLSRQYF. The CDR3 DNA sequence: TGTGCCAGCAGCTGGGTCATTCCTACCTTAAGTCGGCAGTACTTC.

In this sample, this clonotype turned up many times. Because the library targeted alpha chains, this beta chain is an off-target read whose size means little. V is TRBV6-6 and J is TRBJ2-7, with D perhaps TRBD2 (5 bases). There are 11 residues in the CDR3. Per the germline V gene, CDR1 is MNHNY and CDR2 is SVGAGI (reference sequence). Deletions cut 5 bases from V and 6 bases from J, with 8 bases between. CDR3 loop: CASSPGIEQYF. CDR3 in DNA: TGTGCCAGCAGTCCCGGGATCGAGCAGTACTTC.